Reported below is one T cell receptor beta chain. This sample is part of a study of blood T cell repertoires in COVID-19. Study information: COVID-19 samples from acute and convalescent phases originated in the United States, Italy and Spain. T cells, B-cell-depleted T cells, or PBMCs provided the cDNA or gDNA that served as material.

Trimming at V came to 0 bases and at J to 8 bases, leaving 7 bases not matched to a gene. CDR3 length equals 16 residues. Germline V gene lookup returns CDR1 LGHNA and CDR2 YSLEER. In the original processing: It was from reference gene primer amplification that nucleated cell counts were estimated. The data were produced by immunoSEQ multiplex PCR, yet TCRdb's version contains in-frame clones alone and is incomplete. D and trimming were read from the DNA, whereas the V and J calls and clone size are those reported in that table. The sample holds about 170,000 clones, just under 85% seen once. Sequences were obtained from peripheral blood. The clonotype comes from a man in his forties or fifties who had recovered from COVID-19. The chain has TRBV4-3 and TRBJ2-3; TRBD2 matches 11 bases. The CDR3 DNA reads TGCGCCAGCAGCCAAGATACAACTAGCGGGAGTGGTACGCAGTATTTT. Its translation is CASSQDTTSGSGTQYF.